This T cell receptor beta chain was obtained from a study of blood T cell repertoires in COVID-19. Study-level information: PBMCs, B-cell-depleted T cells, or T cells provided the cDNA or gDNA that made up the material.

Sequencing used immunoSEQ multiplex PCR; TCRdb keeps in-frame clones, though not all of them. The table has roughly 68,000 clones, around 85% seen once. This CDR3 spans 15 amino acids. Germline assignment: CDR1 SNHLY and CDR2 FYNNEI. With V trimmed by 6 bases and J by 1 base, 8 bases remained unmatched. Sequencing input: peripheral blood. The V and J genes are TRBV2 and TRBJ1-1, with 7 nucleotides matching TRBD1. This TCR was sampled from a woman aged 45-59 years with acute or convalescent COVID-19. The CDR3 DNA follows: TGTGCCAGCAGCGCAAACCGGGACAGGAACACTGAAGCTTTCTTT. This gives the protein CASSANRDRNTEAFF. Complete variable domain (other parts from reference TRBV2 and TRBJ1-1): EPEVTQTPSHQVTQMGQEVILRCVPISNHLYFYWYRQILGQKVEFLVSFYNNEISEKSEIFDDQFSVERPDGSNFTLKIRSTKLEDSAMYFCASSANRDRNTEAFFGQGTRLTVV.